The entry below describes one TCR beta chain. What it binds is not known. Between the trimmed V and J ends, which lost 0 bases and 6 bases, there was a span of 8 bases. The CDR3 runs to 13 residues. The germline V gene encodes CDR1 SGHAT and CDR2 FQDESV (reference sequence). These data originate in a study of cytomegalovirus exposure and HLA in healthy donors. Study in general: In an earlier analysis, around 100 million unique TCR beta sequences were found from 150 million to 200 million T cells.

General study findings and limits: In an earlier analysis, in some 500 donors, most V segments appeared productive either ~87% or ~30% of the time.

The PCR had 60 Vbeta and 13 Jbeta primers. The repertoire was sequenced with immunoSEQ multiplex PCR; TCRdb's copy has only in-frame clones and lacks some. The profile covers about 240,000 clones, with around 76% appearing a single time and over 5% taken by the ten largest. V usage is TRBV11-1 and J usage is TRBJ1-1; D ambiguous. The TCR comes from a woman aged 40-49 years in good health and CMV-seropositive. Sequenced input: PBMCs. The CDR3 DNA reads as TGTGCCAGCAGCTTAGCCCCTACCGCTGAAGCTTTCTTT. Its translation is CASSLAPTAEAFF.